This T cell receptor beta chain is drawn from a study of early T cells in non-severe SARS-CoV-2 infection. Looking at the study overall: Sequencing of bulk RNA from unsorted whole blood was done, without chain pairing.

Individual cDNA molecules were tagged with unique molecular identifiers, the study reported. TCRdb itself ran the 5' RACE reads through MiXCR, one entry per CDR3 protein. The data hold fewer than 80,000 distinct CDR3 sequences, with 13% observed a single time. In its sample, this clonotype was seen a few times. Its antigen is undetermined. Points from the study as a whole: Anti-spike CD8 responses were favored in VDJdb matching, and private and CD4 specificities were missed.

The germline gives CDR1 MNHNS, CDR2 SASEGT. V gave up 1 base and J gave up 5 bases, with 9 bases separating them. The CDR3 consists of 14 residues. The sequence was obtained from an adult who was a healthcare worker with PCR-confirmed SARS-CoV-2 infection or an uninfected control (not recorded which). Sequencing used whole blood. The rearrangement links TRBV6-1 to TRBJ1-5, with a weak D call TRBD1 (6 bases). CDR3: CASSEGTGYQPQHF. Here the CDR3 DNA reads TGTGCCAGCAGTGAAGGTACAGGGTATCAGCCCCAGCATTTT.